This T cell receptor (beta chain) was recovered during a study of blood T cell repertoires in COVID-19. In the original processing: By means of reference gene primer amplification, nucleated cell counts were estimated. TCRdb's table, derived via immunoSEQ multiplex PCR, lists solely in-frame clones and lacks some. V, J and clone size were drawn from that table, and D and trimming were deduced from the DNA. The sample has under 300,000 clones; over 75% are singletons. The CDR3 covers 16 residues. V lost 6 bases to trimming and J lost 5 bases; unmatched junction nucleotides: 13. The germline gives CDR1 LGHDT, CDR2 YNNKEL (reference sequence). Recovered participants had two consecutive negative NP/OP PCR tests, healthcare professional clearance, or symptom resolution.

This receptor was taken from a woman younger than 35 who had recovered from COVID-19. This chain joins TRBV3-1 (or the pseudogene TRBV3-2) and TRBJ2-7; TRBD1 matches 10 bases. The specimen sequenced was PBMCs or T cells enriched from blood (not recorded which). CDR3 sequence reads: CASRNLDGTGADEQYF. CDR3 nucleotide sequence: TGTGCCAGCAGAAACCTAGACGGGACAGGGGCGGACGAGCAGTACTTC.